A selection of T cell receptor beta chains follows, all from one sample in a study of identifying expanded T cells in peripheral blood. Repertoires were generated with immunoSEQ multiplex PCR, while TCRdb's copy carries only in-frame clones and drops some. In the table there are 70,000 or so clones, almost 90% of which are singletons. The specimen sequenced was blood. The source of these receptors is a person between 18 and 75 years old in good health. Both conserved end residues are part of each CDR3. D genes are given only for firm matches. The size of a clone is reported for some rows only, either as once, few or many, or as a class for expanded clones.

cdr3_aa: CAWSGQAEQYF
cdr3_nt: TGTGCCTGGAGTGGACAGGCCGAGCAGTACTTC
d_call: .
clone_size: .
j_call: TRBJ2-7
v_call: TRBV30

cdr3_aa: CASRPGRDRGYYGYTF
cdr3_nt: TGTGCCAGCAGGCCCGGTCGGGACAGGGGGTACTATGGCTACACCTTC
d_call: .
clone_size: .
j_call: TRBJ1-2
v_call: TRBV21-1

cdr3_aa: CASRPSTGANTEAFF
cdr3_nt: TGTGCCAGCAGGCCATCGACAGGAGCGAACACTGAAGCTTTCTTT
d_call: .
clone_size: .
j_call: TRBJ1-1
v_call: TRBV13

cdr3_aa: CASSIERGGDYGYTF
cdr3_nt: TGTGCCAGTAGTATAGAACGGGGAGGAGACTATGGCTACACCTTC
d_call: .
clone_size: .
j_call: TRBJ1-2
v_call: TRBV19

cdr3_aa: CASSQEGSSSPTYEQYF
cdr3_nt: TGCGCCAGCAGCCAAGAGGGTAGTTCAAGCCCGACCTACGAGCAGTACTTC
d_call: .
clone_size: .
j_call: TRBJ2-7
v_call: TRBV4-3

cdr3_aa: CATSREGYGYTF
cdr3_nt: TGTGCCACCAGCAGAGAAGGGTATGGCTACACCTTC
d_call: .
clone_size: .
j_call: TRBJ1-2
v_call: TRBV15

cdr3_aa: CARRGPSSYEQYF
cdr3_nt: TGTGCCAGGAGGGGCCCAAGCTCCTACGAGCAGTACTTC
d_call: .
clone_size: .
j_call: TRBJ2-7
v_call: TRBV2

cdr3_aa: CASSRPSGGQETQYF
cdr3_nt: TGTGCCAGCAGTCGACCATCAGGGGGGCAAGAGACCCAGTACTTC
d_call: .
clone_size: .
j_call: TRBJ2-5
v_call: TRBV28

cdr3_aa: CASRRRLAGGQSSYNEQFF
cdr3_nt: TGCGCCAGCCGCCGGAGGCTAGCGGGGGGCCAAAGCTCCTACAATGAGCAGTTCTTC
d_call: TRBD2
clone_size: .
j_call: TRBJ2-1
v_call: TRBV5-1

cdr3_aa: CASSPTSGGGGETQYF
cdr3_nt: TGCGCCAGCAGCCCGACTAGCGGGGGGGGAGGAGAGACCCAGTACTTC
d_call: TRBD2
clone_size: few
j_call: TRBJ2-5
v_call: TRBV4-3

cdr3_aa: CASRRGANEKLFF
cdr3_nt: TGTGCCAGCAGGAGGGGAGCTAATGAAAAACTGTTTTTT
d_call: .
clone_size: .
j_call: TRBJ1-4
v_call: TRBV6-5

cdr3_aa: CASRSPGKANVLTF
cdr3_nt: TGTGCCAGCAGATCCCCAGGGAAGGCCAACGTCCTGACTTTC
d_call: .
clone_size: .
j_call: TRBJ2-6
v_call: TRBV28

cdr3_aa: CASSRGLAGGPNEQFF
cdr3_nt: TGTGCCAGCAGCCGGGGACTAGCGGGGGGGCCTAATGAGCAGTTCTTC
d_call: TRBD2
clone_size: .
j_call: TRBJ2-1
v_call: TRBV11-3

cdr3_aa: CASSARASGANTGELFF
cdr3_nt: TGCGCCAGCAGCGCTAGGGCTAGCGGGGCGAACACCGGGGAGCTGTTTTTT
d_call: TRBD2
clone_size: .
j_call: TRBJ2-2
v_call: TRBV5-1

cdr3_aa: CASSQEAVGTGVADTQYF
cdr3_nt: TGCGCCAGCAGCCAAGAGGCAGTTGGGACAGGGGTGGCAGATACGCAGTATTTT
d_call: TRBD1
clone_size: .
j_call: TRBJ2-3
v_call: TRBV4-3

cdr3_aa: CASSQDLVKVLTF
cdr3_nt: TGTGCCAGCAGCCAAGATCTTGTAAAGGTCCTGACTTTC
d_call: .
clone_size: .
j_call: TRBJ2-6
v_call: TRBV4-2

cdr3_aa: CSAGGLAGADTQYF
cdr3_nt: TGCAGCGCCGGAGGACTAGCGGGAGCAGATACGCAGTATTTT
d_call: TRBD2
clone_size: .
j_call: TRBJ2-3
v_call: TRBV29-1

cdr3_aa: CASSIDPRGGYEQYF
cdr3_nt: TGTGCCAGTAGTATAGACCCTAGGGGAGGCTACGAGCAGTACTTC
d_call: .
clone_size: .
j_call: TRBJ2-7
v_call: TRBV19

cdr3_aa: CASTISGGSSYEQYF
cdr3_nt: TGCGCCAGCACCATAAGCGGGGGGAGCTCCTACGAGCAGTACTTC
d_call: TRBD2
clone_size: once
j_call: TRBJ2-7
v_call: TRBV10-2

cdr3_aa: CASSPRGRSDTQYF
cdr3_nt: TGTGCCAGCAGCCCCAGGGGGAGGTCAGATACGCAGTATTTT
d_call: .
clone_size: .
j_call: TRBJ2-3
v_call: TRBV11-3

cdr3_aa: CASRRTNNSPLHF
cdr3_nt: TGTGCCAGCAGAAGAACGAACAATTCACCCCTCCACTTT
d_call: .
clone_size: .
j_call: TRBJ1-6
v_call: TRBV7-6

cdr3_aa: CASTPSGLGVYEQYF
cdr3_nt: TGTGCCAGCACTCCCTCCGGTCTAGGAGTCTACGAGCAGTACTTC
d_call: .
clone_size: .
j_call: TRBJ2-7
v_call: TRBV27

cdr3_aa: CASSPDRGNTEAFF
cdr3_nt: TGTGCCAGCAGTCCCGACAGGGGGAACACTGAAGCTTTCTTT
d_call: TRBD1
clone_size: .
j_call: TRBJ1-1
v_call: TRBV7-6

cdr3_aa: CASSLASEIANEQFF
cdr3_nt: TGTGCCAGCAGCTTGGCTAGCGAGATAGCCAATGAGCAGTTCTTC
d_call: .
clone_size: .
j_call: TRBJ2-1
v_call: TRBV7-3

cdr3_aa: CASSDTTRGLNEQFF
cdr3_nt: TGTGCCAGCAGTGACACTACCAGGGGGCTGAATGAGCAGTTCTTC
d_call: TRBD1
clone_size: .
j_call: TRBJ2-1
v_call: TRBV25-1

cdr3_aa: CASSPLGSRFYNEQFF
cdr3_nt: TGTGCCAGTAGCCCCCTAGGTAGCAGGTTCTACAATGAGCAGTTCTTC
d_call: .
clone_size: once
j_call: TRBJ2-1
v_call: TRBV19

cdr3_aa: CASSRTSGGSSYNEQFF
cdr3_nt: TGCGCCAGCAGCCGAACTAGCGGGGGTTCCTCCTACAATGAGCAGTTCTTC
d_call: TRBD2
clone_size: .
j_call: TRBJ2-1
v_call: TRBV4-3

cdr3_aa: CASNRGYNSPLHF
cdr3_nt: TGTGCCAGCAACAGGGGCTATAATTCACCCCTCCACTTT
d_call: TRBD1
clone_size: .
j_call: TRBJ1-6
v_call: TRBV7-2

cdr3_aa: CASSLVSGGQGGYTF
cdr3_nt: TGCGCCAGCAGCTTGGTGTCCGGTGGGCAAGGGGGCTACACCTTC
d_call: .
clone_size: .
j_call: TRBJ1-2
v_call: TRBV5-1

cdr3_aa: CASSDNEQLYGYTF
cdr3_nt: TGTGCCAGCAGTGATAATGAACAGCTTTATGGCTACACCTTC
d_call: .
clone_size: few
j_call: TRBJ1-2
v_call: TRBV6-1

cdr3_aa: CASSIGDPSYNEQFF
cdr3_nt: TGTGCCAGCAGTATCGGAGACCCCTCCTACAATGAGCAGTTCTTC
d_call: .
clone_size: .
j_call: TRBJ2-1
v_call: TRBV6-5

cdr3_aa: CAISDSGNTGELFF
cdr3_nt: TGTGCCATCAGTGACTCAGGGAACACCGGGGAGCTGTTTTTT
d_call: .
clone_size: .
j_call: TRBJ2-2
v_call: TRBV10-3

cdr3_aa: CASSQDVGSNSPLHF
cdr3_nt: TGCGCCAGCAGCCAAGATGTGGGGAGTAATTCACCCCTCCACTTT
d_call: .
clone_size: once
j_call: TRBJ1-6
v_call: TRBV4-3

cdr3_aa: CASSKVSLERSPQYF
cdr3_nt: TGTGCCAGCAGCAAAGTCTCTTTGGAGAGGTCCCCGCAGTATTTT
d_call: .
clone_size: .
j_call: TRBJ2-3
v_call: TRBV21-1

cdr3_aa: CASSLAGQGASGANVLTF
cdr3_nt: TGTGCCAGCAGTTTGGCGGGACAGGGGGCCTCTGGGGCCAACGTCCTGACTTTC
d_call: TRBD1
clone_size: .
j_call: TRBJ2-6
v_call: TRBV28

cdr3_aa: CASSLVVNSNQPQHF
cdr3_nt: TGTGCCAGCAGCTTAGTTGTGAATAGCAATCAGCCCCAGCATTTT
d_call: .
clone_size: .
j_call: TRBJ1-5
v_call: TRBV7-2

cdr3_aa: CASSPGQPQETQYF
cdr3_nt: TGCGCCAGCAGCCCGGGACAGCCCCAAGAGACCCAGTACTTC
d_call: TRBD1
clone_size: .
j_call: TRBJ2-5
v_call: TRBV5-1

cdr3_aa: CASSTTGGPNYEQYF
cdr3_nt: TGTGCCAGCAGTACGACAGGGGGCCCTAATTACGAGCAGTACTTC
d_call: TRBD1
clone_size: .
j_call: TRBJ2-7
v_call: TRBV6-6

cdr3_aa: CASSQVPTDYNEQFF
cdr3_nt: TGCGCCAGCAGCCAAGTCCCCACAGACTACAATGAGCAGTTCTTC
d_call: .
clone_size: .
j_call: TRBJ2-1
v_call: TRBV4-1

cdr3_aa: CASSLDGRLYEQYF
cdr3_nt: TGTGCCAGCAGCTTAGACGGGAGGTTGTACGAGCAGTACTTC
d_call: TRBD2
clone_size: .
j_call: TRBJ2-7
v_call: TRBV7-2

cdr3_aa: CASSSDRAKETQYF
cdr3_nt: TGTGCCAGCAGCTCTGACAGGGCGAAAGAGACCCAGTACTTC
d_call: TRBD1
clone_size: .
j_call: TRBJ2-5
v_call: TRBV7-2

cdr3_aa: CASSLPSRAYEQYF
cdr3_nt: TGTGCCAGCAGCTTGCCTAGCAGGGCCTACGAGCAGTACTTC
d_call: .
clone_size: .
j_call: TRBJ2-7
v_call: TRBV13

cdr3_aa: CASSLQDRYETQYF
cdr3_nt: TGTGCCAGCAGCCTCCAAGACAGGTATGAGACCCAGTACTTC
d_call: .
clone_size: .
j_call: TRBJ2-5
v_call: TRBV21-1

cdr3_aa: CSVVVSAETQYF
cdr3_nt: TGCAGCGTTGTTGTTTCCGCGGAGACCCAGTACTTC
d_call: .
clone_size: .
j_call: TRBJ2-5
v_call: TRBV29-1

cdr3_aa: CSASPRDEQYF
cdr3_nt: TGCAGTGCTAGCCCCAGGGACGAGCAGTACTTC
d_call: .
clone_size: .
j_call: TRBJ2-7
v_call: TRBV20-1

cdr3_aa: CASSSTRTGRTEAFF
cdr3_nt: TGTGCCAGCAGCTCCACCAGGACAGGCAGGACTGAAGCTTTCTTT
d_call: TRBD1
clone_size: .
j_call: TRBJ1-1
v_call: TRBV7-9

cdr3_aa: CASSQGTANYGYTF
cdr3_nt: TGTGCCAGCAGCCAAGGGACGGCTAACTATGGCTACACCTTC
d_call: .
clone_size: .
j_call: TRBJ1-2
v_call: TRBV4-2

cdr3_aa: CASSQVKGNTEAFF
cdr3_nt: TGCGCCAGCAGCCAAGTTAAGGGGAACACTGAAGCTTTCTTT
d_call: .
clone_size: .
j_call: TRBJ1-1
v_call: TRBV4-3

cdr3_aa: CASSRRRAGSTDTQYF
cdr3_nt: TGTGCCAGCAGCCGCCGGCGAGCGGGAAGCACAGATACGCAGTATTTT
d_call: .
clone_size: once
j_call: TRBJ2-3
v_call: TRBV21-1